This T cell receptor (beta chain) is drawn from a study of cytomegalovirus exposure and HLA in healthy donors. The germline CDR1 and CDR2 sequences are SGHVS and FQNEAQ. There are 16 residues in the CDR3. The ends were cut back, 1 base at V and 2 bases at J, with 12 bases in the middle. The study's findings and limits: A later analysis reportedly found fewer N-insertions in an Asian-associated ancestry cluster than the roughly 680-donor mean. As a later analysis revealed, the rate of TCR association differed by HLA locus, with DRB1 most and HLA-C fewest.

The PCR ran on 60 Vbeta and 13 Jbeta primers. TCRdb's copy holds only in-frame clones and misses some; the assay was immunoSEQ multiplex PCR. There are 100,000 to 150,000 clones in the sample; roughly a sixth occur only once, and about 3% lies in the top ten. Comment on this clone: The antigen is unknown.

This receptor was obtained from a female donor in good health and CMV-seropositive. The gene calls are TRBV7-8 and TRBJ1-3; possibly TRBD1 for D (5 bases). Sequenced input: PBMCs. The CDR3 DNA is TGTGCCAGCAGCTTAGTAAGGGGTAGGACTGGAAACACCATATATTTT. This codes for CASSLVRGRTGNTIYF.